The rows below give T cell receptor beta chains drawn from one sample of a study of CD8+ T cells in alopecia areata. TCRdb's table, derived via immunoSEQ multiplex PCR, lists solely in-frame clones and lacks some. Of more than 200,000 clones listed, roughly two thirds are singletons. The specimen was CD4+ T cells sorted from blood, collected at week 0. These receptors were collected from a human donor with alopecia areata. Each CDR3 is given with its conserved first and last residue. D genes are given only for firm matches. The listing skips clone size in some rows; elsewhere it reads once, few, many or a size class.

CAIRDRLAKNIQYF TGTGCCATCCGGGACAGACTAGCCAAAAACATTCAGTACTTC TRBV6-1 NA TRBJ2-4 TRBD1
CASSLAVTPAVYGYTF TGTGCCAGCAGCTTGGCCGTGACCCCAGCCGTCTATGGCTACACCTTC TRBV5-6 few TRBJ1-2 NA
CSTPGGSPETQYF TGCAGCACCCCCGGGGGATCCCCAGAGACCCAGTACTTC TRBV29-1 NA TRBJ2-5 NA
CASSPGPRYGYTF TGTGCCAGCAGTCCGGGACCTAGATATGGCTACACCTTC TRBV6-5 few TRBJ1-2 NA
CSGNPVTDTQYF TGCAGCGGAAATCCGGTCACAGATACGCAGTATTTT TRBV29-1 NA TRBJ2-3 NA
CASSQGLAEYF TGTGCCAGCAGTCAAGGACTAGCGGAGTACTTC TRBV27 NA TRBJ2-7 TRBD2
CASAPGANVLTF TGTGCCAGCGCCCCCGGGGCCAACGTCCTGACTTTC TRBV25-1 NA TRBJ2-6 NA
CASSLVAGGTEAFF TGTGCCAGCAGCTTGGTCGCGGGGGGGACTGAAGCTTTCTTT TRBV11-1 few TRBJ1-1 NA
CSALAGGLETQYF TGCAGCGCCCTAGCGGGGGGGTTGGAGACCCAGTACTTC TRBV29-1 few TRBJ2-5 TRBD2
CASSPPDTQYF TGTGCCAGCAGTCCACCAGATACGCAGTATTTT TRBV25-1 NA TRBJ2-3 NA
CASKTGYGYTF TGTGCCAGCAAGACAGGCTATGGCTACACCTTC TRBV2 NA TRBJ1-2 NA
CSVTRRGLTDTEAFF TGCAGCGTAACCAGGAGGGGCTTGACGGACACTGAAGCTTTCTTT TRBV29-1 NA TRBJ1-1 NA
CAWSAGTGGSFSYNEQFF TGTGCCTGGAGTGCCGGGACAGGGGGCTCGTTTTCCTACAATGAGCAGTTCTTC TRBV30 NA TRBJ2-1 TRBD1
CSVALSNQPQHF TGCAGCGTTGCCCTTAGCAATCAGCCCCAGCATTTT TRBV29-1 NA TRBJ1-5 NA
CASSLVVAKNIQYF TGTGCCAGCAGCTTGGTGGTAGCCAAAAACATTCAGTACTTC TRBV7-2 NA TRBJ2-4 NA
CSVGTGGLNTEAFF TGCAGCGTTGGGACAGGGGGACTGAACACTGAAGCTTTCTTT TRBV29-1 NA TRBJ1-1 TRBD1
CASSATDRVWETQYF TGTGCCAGCAGCGCGACTGACAGGGTGTGGGAGACCCAGTACTTC TRBV7-2 few TRBJ2-5 TRBD1
CASSLASGVGNIQYF TGCGCCAGCAGCTTGGCTAGCGGGGTCGGGAACATTCAGTACTTC TRBV5-1 NA TRBJ2-4 TRBD2
CASSPQGRQNTEAFF TGTGCCAGCAGCCCCCAGGGACGGCAGAACACTGAAGCTTTCTTT TRBV7-3 NA TRBJ1-1 NA
CAWTGSISYEQYF TGTGCCTGGACGGGTTCCATCTCCTACGAGCAGTACTTC TRBV30 NA TRBJ2-7 NA
CSVLKGLGPGEQFF TGCAGCGTGTTAAAAGGACTAGGCCCCGGTGAGCAGTTCTTC TRBV29-1 NA TRBJ2-1 TRBD2
CASSPGQGAIEQYF TGCGCCAGCAGCCCAGGACAGGGGGCGATTGAGCAGTACTTC TRBV5-1 few TRBJ2-7 TRBD1
CAWTTGQGDEKLFF TGTGCCTGGACTACGGGACAGGGGGATGAAAAACTGTTTTTT TRBV30 NA TRBJ1-4 TRBD1
CAWSVQGGDTQYF TGTGCCTGGAGTGTACAGGGCGGCGATACGCAGTATTTT TRBV30 NA TRBJ2-3 NA
CASSLRGQGSGYTF TGTGCCAGCAGCTTGCGAGGACAGGGGTCCGGCTACACCTTC TRBV5-6 once TRBJ1-2 TRBD1
CSVRVNSNQPQHF TGCAGCGTCCGGGTCAATAGCAATCAGCCCCAGCATTTT TRBV29-1 NA TRBJ1-5 NA
CASSPGQGRAEAFF TGCGCCAGCAGCCCCGGACAGGGTAGAGCCGAAGCTTTCTTT TRBV5-1 few TRBJ1-1 TRBD1